Listed here are 32 T cell receptor beta chains from one sample, sequenced in a study of blood T cell repertoires in COVID-19. Assay: immunoSEQ multiplex PCR; the TCRdb copy retains only in-frame clones and omits some. The sample holds more than 300,000 clones, 88% seen once. Sequenced: PBMCs or T cells enriched from blood (not recorded which). These receptors were collected from a woman under 30 who had recovered from COVID-19.

This clone was counted between two and nine times. The chain combines TRBV10-2 with TRBJ1-2; 7 nucleotides align to TRBD1. Germline assignment: CDR1 WSHSY and CDR2 SAAADI. The V segment lost 2 bases and the J segment 4 bases; nucleotides outside the gene matches: 7. The CDR3 runs 15 residues. The CDR3 DNA reads as TGCGCCAGCAGTGAGGCGGGACAGAGGGTCTATGGCTACACCTTC. Translated: CASSEAGQRVYGYTF.

This clone was seen more than once but under ten times. V is TRBV10-3 and J is TRBJ2-7; 8 bases line up with TRBD2. CDR3 length: 16 residues. Looked up from germline, CDR1 is ENHRY and CDR2 is SYGVKD. The V segment lost 8 bases and the J segment 4 bases; nucleotides outside the gene matches: 16. CDR3 region: CAIGREFGGALYEQYF. The CDR3, as DNA: TGTGCCATCGGACGTGAATTCGGGGGGGCCTTATACGAGCAGTACTTC.

The chain joins TRBV19 to TRBJ1-3; 7 bases line up with TRBD1. This CDR3 is 16 amino acids long. Germline loops: CDR1 LNHDA, CDR2 SQIVND (reference sequence). V lost 4 bases, J lost 0 bases, and 6 bases stayed unmatched. Written as DNA, the CDR3 is TGTGCCAGTAGTAGACAGGGAGGAAACTCTGGAAACACCATATATTTT. Its translation: CASSRQGGNSGNTIYF. The whole variable domain, remainder taken from reference TRBV19 and TRBJ1-3, is DGGITQSPKYLFRKEGQNVTLSCEQNLNHDAMYWYRQDPGQGLRLIYYSQIVNDFQKGDIAEGYSVSREKKESFPLTVTSAQKNPTAFYLCASSRQGGNSGNTIYFGEGSWLTVV.

Here the CDR3 reads CASSLTGGAYQETQYF. Here the CDR3 DNA reads TGTGCCAGCAGCTTAACAGGGGGCGCGTACCAAGAGACCCAGTACTTC. The chain links TRBV7-2 to TRBJ2-5; 9 bases match TRBD1. Per germline, CDR1 SGHTA and CDR2 FQGNSA. V gave up 2 bases and J gave up 0 bases; unmatched junction bases: 4. The CDR3 is made up of 16 amino acids.

This rearrangement joins TRBV18 to TRBJ2-7; TRBD2 matches at 9 bases. J gave up 3 bases and V 7 bases, and 7 bases lay outside the gene matches. CDR1 and CDR2 from the germline V gene are KGHSH and LQKENI. This CDR3 has 14 amino acids. The CDR3 DNA reads as TGTGCCAGCTATACGGGGACTAGCATCTACGAGCAGTACTTC. Translation: CASYTGTSIYEQYF.

The chain has TRBV6-1 and TRBJ2-5; D uncertain. Germline V gene data show CDR1 as MNHNS and CDR2 as SASEGT. The CDR3 is made up of 12 amino acids. V was cut by 2 bases and J by 3 bases, with 4 bases left in between. The CDR3 coding sequence is TGTGCCAGCAGTGAAACAGAAGAGACCCAGTACTTC. This gives the protein CASSETEETQYF.

The chain links TRBV5-1 to TRBJ2-5; TRBD1 matches 10 bases. Trimming cost V 4 bases and J 3 bases; bases outside gene matches: 3. The germline gives CDR1 SGHRS, CDR2 YFSETQ. The CDR3 contains 14 residues. CDR3 sequence reads: CASSPGTGEETQYF. CDR3 coding DNA: TGCGCCAGCAGCCCCGGGACAGGGGAAGAGACCCAGTACTTC.

This rearrangement joins TRBV5-4 to TRBJ1-2, with 7 bases lining up with TRBD1. The CDR3 is 13 amino acids. The V segment lost 4 bases and the J segment 6 bases; nucleotides outside the gene matches: 6. Germline CDR1 is SGHNT and CDR2 is YYREEE (reference sequence). Written as DNA, the CDR3 is TGTGCCAGCAGCCTGGGAACAGGGGATGGCTACACCTTC. This codes for CASSLGTGDGYTF.

The CDR3 loop is CATESSFGTDTQYF. The CDR3 bases are TGTGCCACCGAGAGTAGTTTCGGCACAGATACGCAGTATTTT. V is TRBV3-1 (or the pseudogene TRBV3-2) and J is TRBJ2-3; D remains ambiguous. The germline gives CDR1 LGHDT, CDR2 YNNKEL (reference sequence). The ends were cut back, 10 bases at V and 1 base at J, with 15 bases in the middle. CDR3 size: 14 residues.

V gene TRBV11-2 combines with J gene TRBJ2-6; tentatively, D is TRBD1 (5 bases). CDR3 length equals 17 residues. Trimming shortened V by 2 bases and J by 0 bases, and 11 bases separated the two germline ends. The germline V gene encodes CDR1 SGHAT and CDR2 FQNNGV. Here the CDR3 reads CASSLTGSYSGANVLTF. CDR3 bases: TGTGCCAGCAGCTTAACAGGTAGCTACTCTGGGGCCAACGTCCTGACTTTC.

This clone was observed a single time. The CDR3 DNA reads as TGTGCCAGCAGCTTCACAGGGTTCTATGGCTACACCTTC. Translating it yields CASSFTGFYGYTF. The genes are TRBV14 and TRBJ1-2; the D gene is possibly TRBD1 (6 bases). This CDR3 is built from 13 residues. The ends were cut back, 5 bases at V and 4 bases at J, with 11 bases in the middle. From germline, CDR1 is SGHDN and CDR2 FVKESK.

The chain joins TRBV5-4 to TRBJ2-7; TRBD1 agrees at 7 bases. V lost 4 bases, J lost 2 bases, and 6 bases stayed unmatched. The CDR3 runs to 14 residues. Looked up from germline, CDR1 is SGHNT and CDR2 is YYREEE (reference sequence). The DNA of the CDR3 is TGTGCCAGCAGCGCCGAGACAGGGACCTACGAGCAGTACTTC. The encoded protein is CASSAETGTYEQYF.

This chain connects TRBV7-2 to TRBJ2-7; D is perhaps TRBD1 (5 bases). Per the germline V gene, CDR1 is SGHTA and CDR2 is FQGNSA. Trimming cost V 5 bases and J 4 bases, with 15 bases left between them. CDR3 length: 14 residues. The CDR3 is CASSPTGVKYEQYF. The DNA of the CDR3 is TGTGCCAGCAGCCCAACAGGAGTCAAATACGAGCAGTACTTC.

This chain uses TRBV6-5 with TRBJ1-5, with D possibly being TRBD1 (5 bases). Trimming pared 6 bases from V and 5 bases from J, leaving 17 bases between. This CDR3 contains 15 residues. Germline assignment: CDR1 MNHEY and CDR2 SVGAGI. The CDR3 loop is CASRRTPDRDQPQHF. CDR3 DNA sequence: TGTGCCAGCAGACGGACACCGGATCGTGATCAGCCCCAGCATTTT.

The CDR3 reads CSARRDGYTF. CDR3 nucleotide sequence: TGCAGTGCTAGACGGGATGGCTACACCTTC. The chain combines TRBV20-1 with TRBJ1-2; no firm D call. With 2 bases removed from V and 6 bases from J, the gap between germline ends came to 4 bases. The CDR3 length is 10 residues. Germline-derived CDR1 and CDR2 are DFQATT and SNEGSKA (reference sequence).

V and J are TRBV6-5 and TRBJ2-7; D gene uncertain. Trimming left V 0 bases short and J 10 bases short, with 16 bases between. Germline CDR1 and CDR2: MNHEY and SVGAGI. CDR3 length equals 14 residues. This CDR3 reads CASSYSSFSSPQYF. The CDR3 nucleotides are TGTGCCAGCAGTTACTCGAGTTTTTCGAGTCCCCAGTACTTC.

The V and J genes are TRBV9 and TRBJ2-7; the match to TRBD2 covers 11 bases. The trim removed 0 bases at V and 2 bases at J, leaving 7 bases unmatched. The CDR3 is made up of 17 amino acids. Germline CDR1 and CDR2: SGDLS and YYNGEE. Written as DNA, the CDR3 is TGTGCCAGCAGCGTAGGGGCTAGCGGGGGGTTCCCCTACGAGCAGTACTTC. Its translation is CASSVGASGGFPYEQYF.

V gene TRBV11-2 combines with J gene TRBJ2-1, with D maybe TRBD2 (6 bases). This CDR3 is built from 17 residues. V lost 5 bases to trimming and J lost 7 bases, with 24 bases between them. Germline V gene sequence: CDR1 SGHAT, CDR2 FQNNGV. For the CDR3, the DNA is TGTGCCAGCAGCCCCCTCATAGGAGGGTTATGGGGGAATGAGCAGTTCTTC. Its protein is CASSPLIGGLWGNEQFF.

This clone came up a few times. The V call is TRBV7-2, the J call TRBJ1-1, with D maybe TRBD1 (5 bases). The CDR3 covers 14 residues. Deletions cut 2 bases from V and 1 base from J, with 8 bases between. The V gene's germline CDR1 is SGHTA and CDR2 FQGNSA. The CDR3 DNA reads as TGTGCCAGCAGCTTAAATGGACAGAACACTGAAGCTTTCTTT. Its translation is CASSLNGQNTEAFF.

The chain uses TRBV28 and TRBJ1-3, with D possibly TRBD1 on 6 matching bases. The V end was cut by 2 bases, the J end by 0 bases, with 11 bases between. CDR1 and CDR2 (germline): MDHEN, SYDVKM. This CDR3 is built from 16 residues. CDR3 bases: TGTGCCAGCAGTTTAAGGACAGCTGTCTCTGGAAACACCATATATTTT. Residues: CASSLRTAVSGNTIYF.

The CDR3 nucleotides are TGCGCCAGCAGCCAAGATCTAGCGGGGGCTACCTCCTACAATGAGCAGTTCTTC. Residues: CASSQDLAGATSYNEQFF. The chain joins TRBV4-1 to TRBJ2-1, with 10 bases lining up with TRBD2. Trimming at V came to 0 bases and at J to 0 bases, leaving 5 bases not matched to a gene. Looked up from germline, CDR1 is MGHRA and CDR2 is YSYEKL. The CDR3 has 18 amino acids.

This clone has only one observation. The chain combines TRBV4-2 with TRBJ1-1; 7 bases align to TRBD1. J was trimmed by 3 bases and V by 2 bases; bases with no gene match: 3. The CDR3 loop spans 14 amino acids. Per germline, CDR1 LGHNA and CDR2 YNFKEQ. CDR3 region: CASSQPDRDTEAFF. CDR3 coding DNA: TGTGCCAGCAGCCAACCCGACAGGGACACTGAAGCTTTCTTT.

The V call is TRBV2, the J call TRBJ1-5, with 10 bases identical to TRBD1. The CDR3 loop spans 15 amino acids. Trimming took 6 bases from V and 4 from J; bases not matched to a gene: 6. Germline V gives CDR1 SNHLY, CDR2 FYNNEI. The CDR3 DNA follows: TGTGCCAGCAGGGGACAGGGGCTAGGGAATCAGCCCCAGCATTTT. Protein: CASRGQGLGNQPQHF.

This chain joins TRBV4-2 and TRBJ1-2, with 7 nucleotides matching TRBD1. The V and J ends lost 2 bases and 4 bases, in that order; junction bases with no gene match: 10. In germline, CDR1 is LGHNA, CDR2 YNFKEQ. This CDR3 is built from 16 residues. CDR3 nucleotide sequence: TGTGCCAGCAGCCAAACCCGGACAGGCAAGCCCTATGGCTACACCTTC. Translated, it gives CASSQTRTGKPYGYTF.

The chain employs TRBV15 and TRBJ1-2; D might be TRBD1 (5 bases). Trimming took off 3 bases at V and 5 bases at J, with 13 bases between the two ends. The CDR3 contains 14 residues. In germline, CDR1 is LNHNV, CDR2 YYDKDF (reference sequence). The CDR3 DNA reads TGTGCCACCAGCAGCGGAGGGGCCCTTTATGGCTACACCTTC. This encodes CATSSGGALYGYTF.

V usage is TRBV11-2 and J usage is TRBJ2-3; 11 bases fit TRBD1. Germline V gene lookup returns CDR1 SGHAT and CDR2 FQNNGV. V gave up 2 bases and J gave up 4 bases; unmatched junction bases: 2. This CDR3 spans 15 amino acids. The CDR3 spells CASSLLGQGADTQYF. The CDR3 DNA reads as TGTGCCAGCAGCTTATTGGGACAGGGGGCAGATACGCAGTATTTT.

The rearrangement uses TRBV7-2 and TRBJ2-3; 14 nucleotides match TRBD2. Germline assignment: CDR1 SGHTA and CDR2 FQGNSA. Trimming at V came to 6 bases and at J to 5 bases, leaving 7 bases not matched to a gene. This CDR3 region has 16 residues. The CDR3 loop reads CASSTRTSGGKDTQYF. The CDR3 DNA reads TGTGCCAGCAGTACAAGGACTAGCGGGGGGAAAGATACGCAGTATTTT.

This chain joins TRBV7-2 and TRBJ1-5; D is possibly TRBD1 (6 bases). The V gene lost 5 bases and the J gene lost 6 bases, with 17 bases spanning the gap. In germline, CDR1 is SGHTA, CDR2 FQGNSA. The CDR3 contains 15 residues. The DNA of the CDR3 is TGTGCCAGCAGCCTCCTCCTGGGGGCCAGTCAGCCCCAGCATTTT. Amino acid sequence: CASSLLLGASQPQHF.

The chain carries TRBV30 and TRBJ1-2; D gene uncertain. Germline V gene sequence: CDR1 GTSNPN, CDR2 SVGIG (reference sequence). The CDR3 contains 14 residues. Trimming removed 3 bases at V and 5 bases at J, with 16 bases between. The CDR3 nucleotides read TGTGCCTGGAGACCTAAGCTGCGGGCGTATGGCTACACCTTC. Its translation is CAWRPKLRAYGYTF.

V and J are TRBV10-3 and TRBJ2-7, with D possibly being TRBD1 (6 bases). This CDR3 has 14 amino acids. Germline V gene sequence: CDR1 ENHRY, CDR2 SYGVKD. V lost 4 bases and J 2 bases, leaving 12 bases between the germline ends. This CDR3 reads CAISVQGVAYEQYF. The CDR3 bases are TGTGCCATCAGTGTACAGGGAGTTGCCTACGAGCAGTACTTC.

The chain joins TRBV30 to TRBJ1-3; D remains unclear. Trimming left V 0 bases short and J 9 bases short, with 6 bases between. The CDR3 is 11 amino acids. CDR1 and CDR2 from the germline V gene are GTSNPN and SVGIG (reference sequence). The CDR3 spells CAWSVSSTIYF. The DNA for the CDR3 is TGTGCCTGGAGTGTATCATCCACCATATATTTT.

The chain couples TRBV10-3 to TRBJ2-2; 12 nucleotides match TRBD2. The V gene end was trimmed by 1 base and the J gene end by 3 bases; junction bases not matched to a gene: 0. Germline V gives CDR1 ENHRY, CDR2 SYGVKD. This CDR3 contains 16 residues. In nucleotides, the CDR3 is TGTGCCATCAGTGAGTGGACTAGCGGGGACACCGGGGAGCTGTTTTTT. This encodes CAISEWTSGDTGELFF.